This T cell receptor beta chain was captured by sequencing in a study of blood T cell repertoires in COVID-19. In the original processing: The authors estimated nucleated cell counts from reference gene primer amplification. Data came from immunoSEQ multiplex PCR; TCRdb stores just in-frame clones and leaves some out. V, J and clone size were drawn from that table, and D and trimming were deduced from the DNA. The sample yields approximately 220,000 clones, around 84% seen once. Sequencing input: peripheral blood. This receptor was obtained from a man aged 50-59 years with acute or convalescent COVID-19.

CDR3 bases: TGTGCCAGCACCTCGGGGGGCTGGCAGCCCCAGCATTTT. Its translation: CASTSGGWQPQHF. The gene calls are TRBV6-6 and TRBJ1-5, with D possibly being TRBD1 (6 bases). Germline CDR1 and CDR2: MNHNY and SVGAGI (reference sequence). This CDR3 is 13 amino acids long. With 7 bases removed from V and 7 bases from J, the gap between germline ends came to 14 bases.